The entry that follows covers one T cell receptor (beta chain) sequence. The entry originates in a study of blood T cell repertoires in COVID-19. At the level of the study: Researchers got acute and convalescent COVID-19 samples from the United States, Italy and Spain.

Clones were read by immunoSEQ multiplex PCR, and TCRdb kept only the in-frame ones, dropping some. The sample lists about 90,000 clones, 75% to 90% seen once, with 0.95% to 1.5% in the top ten. V shed 5 bases and J 5 bases; nucleotides not matched to a gene: 10. The CDR3 loop spans 16 amino acids. CDR1 and CDR2 from the germline V gene are PRHDT and FYEKMQ (reference sequence). Sequences were obtained from peripheral blood. This sequence was found in an elderly man with active or convalescent COVID-19. The chain uses TRBV13 and TRBJ2-7, with 12 bases identical to TRBD2. The CDR3 is CASSNFATSGSNEQYF. CDR3 in DNA: TGTGCCAGCAGCAACTTCGCGACTAGCGGGAGTAACGAGCAGTACTTC.